A single sample is the source of the 12 T cell receptor beta chains below, sequenced in a study of beta chain features in type 1 diabetes. What was sequenced were expressed TCRB transcripts, since all of the isolated RNA had been reverse transcribed. The protocol was immunoSEQ multiplex PCR, while the TCRdb copy is restricted to in-frame clones and leaves out a portion. The sample gives 850,000 to 900,000 clones, under 20% of which show up once; 0.023% is in the top ten. The sample comprised naive CD4+ T cells from blood. The origin of the receptors is a young woman in good health.

This clone was seen only a few times. The rearrangement joins TRBV4-3 to TRBJ1-4; possible D gene TRBD1, 6 bases. The CDR3 is made up of 19 amino acids. Germline CDR1 and CDR2: LGHNA and YSLEER. With 1 base removed from V and 7 bases from J, the gap between germline ends came to 25 bases. The CDR3 here is CASSQGSGGPGVIREKLFF. The CDR3 region has the DNA TGCGCCAGCAGCCAAGGGAGTGGGGGGCCTGGAGTGATTCGTGAAAAACTGTTTTTT.

This clone was seen a handful of times. The CDR3 DNA is TGTGCCAGCAGCTTTGTACTAGCGGGCTCCTACGAGCAGTACTTC. Its protein product is CASSFVLAGSYEQYF. The J gene is TRBJ2-7, the V gene TRBV11-2; 9 bases agree with TRBD2. Germline-derived CDR1 and CDR2 are SGHAT and FQNNGV. V lost 3 bases, J lost 0 bases, and 3 bases stayed unmatched. The length of the CDR3 is 15 residues.

This rearrangement joins TRBV4-3 to TRBJ2-7; D remains ambiguous. Looked up from germline, CDR1 is LGHNA and CDR2 is YSLEER. V lost 1 base and J 2 bases, leaving 12 bases between the germline ends. CDR3 length: 15 amino acids. DNA of the CDR3: TGCGCCAGCAGCCAAGCGTACACGGGCCCCTACGAGCAGTACTTC. It codes for CASSQAYTGPYEQYF.

This clone was seen a few times. V usage is TRBV5-6 and J usage is TRBJ2-1; 7 nucleotides line up with TRBD2. The CDR3 contains 16 residues. Germline lookup yields CDR1 SGHDT and CDR2 YYEEEE. The J segment lost 8 bases and the V segment lost 0 bases, leaving 11 bases of the junction unmatched. The CDR3 spells CASSLAVLAVSDEQFF. CDR3 nucleotides: TGTGCCAGCAGCTTGGCCGTGCTAGCGGTCTCGGATGAGCAGTTCTTC.

The gene calls are TRBV10-3 and TRBJ1-2, with unresolved D. Deletions cut 4 bases from V and 4 bases from J, with 13 bases between. CDR1 and CDR2 from the germline V gene are ENHRY and SYGVKD. There are 14 residues in the CDR3. The CDR3 is CAISAGNNIYGYTF. Here the CDR3 DNA reads TGTGCCATCAGTGCGGGCAATAATATCTATGGCTACACCTTC.

The rearrangement uses TRBV7-9 and TRBJ2-1, with 14 bases identical to TRBD2. The V gene end was trimmed by 3 bases and the J gene end by 12 bases; junction bases not matched to a gene: 7. The CDR3 contains 15 residues. Germline V CDR1 and CDR2: SEHNR, FQNEAQ (reference sequence). The CDR3 sequence is CASSFGTSGGLGQFF. CDR3 in DNA: TGTGCCAGCAGCTTCGGGACTAGCGGGGGCCTAGGGCAGTTCTTC.

Points on this clone: This specimen includes other DNA sequences encoding the same CDR3. J is TRBJ2-7 and V is TRBV13; possibly TRBD1 or TRBD2 for D (5 bases each). The CDR3 consists of 15 residues. Germline V gene sequence: CDR1 PRHDT, CDR2 FYEKMQ (reference sequence). Trimming left V 5 bases short and J 4 bases short, with 18 bases between. Written as DNA, the CDR3 is TGTGCCAGCAGCCGGACTCAGGGTCTGCGTTACGAGCAGTACTTC. Protein product: CASSRTQGLRYEQYF.

This clone was recorded a few times. This sequence joins TRBV5-6 and TRBJ2-1; D unclear. Germline CDR1 and CDR2: SGHDT and YYEEEE. Deletions cut 2 bases from V and 3 bases from J, with 12 bases between. This CDR3 comprises 15 residues. Here the CDR3 DNA reads TGTGCCAGCAGCTTCCTAAACAGAATCTACAATGAGCAGTTCTTC. Translated, it gives CASSFLNRIYNEQFF.

The rearrangement uses TRBV6-6 and TRBJ1-5; D is ambiguous. CDR1 and CDR2 from the germline V gene are MNHNY and SVGAGI (reference sequence). V lost 4 bases and J 0 bases, leaving 13 bases between the germline ends. The CDR3 contains 16 residues. The CDR3 protein is CASSFHQRTSNQPQHF. The CDR3 nucleotides read TGTGCCAGCAGTTTCCACCAGAGGACTAGCAATCAGCCCCAGCATTTT.

This clone was seen a few times. The genes are TRBV7-9 and TRBJ1-3, with 8 bases aligning to TRBD1. The CDR3 length is 14 residues. V trimming: 6 bases; J trimming: 3 bases; junction bases outside the gene matches: 4. Per the germline V gene, CDR1 is SEHNR and CDR2 is FQNEAQ (reference sequence). The CDR3 reads CASSATGGGNTIYF. The CDR3, as DNA: TGTGCCAGCAGTGCTACAGGGGGTGGAAACACCATATATTTT.

This clone came up many times. CDR3 in amino acids: CASSLAVREQFF. The CDR3 coding sequence is TGCGCCAGCAGTCTGGCGGTTCGGGAGCAGTTCTTC. This rearrangement joins TRBV23-1 to TRBJ2-1; D ambiguous. TRBV23-1 is given ORF status, its function remaining uncertain. The CDR3 has 12 residues. Deletions cut 4 bases from V and 10 bases from J, with 11 bases between.

As for this clone: Distinct nucleotide sequences in the sample also encode this CDR3. The CDR3 loop is CASSLTSGGYNEQFF. CDR3 coding DNA: TGTGCCAGCAGCCTGACTAGCGGGGGGTACAATGAGCAGTTCTTC. The chain joins TRBV7-2 to TRBJ2-1, with 13 positions matching TRBD2. Per germline, CDR1 SGHTA and CDR2 FQGNSA. This CDR3 has 15 residues. The V segment lost 5 bases and the J segment 4 bases; nucleotides outside the gene matches: 2.